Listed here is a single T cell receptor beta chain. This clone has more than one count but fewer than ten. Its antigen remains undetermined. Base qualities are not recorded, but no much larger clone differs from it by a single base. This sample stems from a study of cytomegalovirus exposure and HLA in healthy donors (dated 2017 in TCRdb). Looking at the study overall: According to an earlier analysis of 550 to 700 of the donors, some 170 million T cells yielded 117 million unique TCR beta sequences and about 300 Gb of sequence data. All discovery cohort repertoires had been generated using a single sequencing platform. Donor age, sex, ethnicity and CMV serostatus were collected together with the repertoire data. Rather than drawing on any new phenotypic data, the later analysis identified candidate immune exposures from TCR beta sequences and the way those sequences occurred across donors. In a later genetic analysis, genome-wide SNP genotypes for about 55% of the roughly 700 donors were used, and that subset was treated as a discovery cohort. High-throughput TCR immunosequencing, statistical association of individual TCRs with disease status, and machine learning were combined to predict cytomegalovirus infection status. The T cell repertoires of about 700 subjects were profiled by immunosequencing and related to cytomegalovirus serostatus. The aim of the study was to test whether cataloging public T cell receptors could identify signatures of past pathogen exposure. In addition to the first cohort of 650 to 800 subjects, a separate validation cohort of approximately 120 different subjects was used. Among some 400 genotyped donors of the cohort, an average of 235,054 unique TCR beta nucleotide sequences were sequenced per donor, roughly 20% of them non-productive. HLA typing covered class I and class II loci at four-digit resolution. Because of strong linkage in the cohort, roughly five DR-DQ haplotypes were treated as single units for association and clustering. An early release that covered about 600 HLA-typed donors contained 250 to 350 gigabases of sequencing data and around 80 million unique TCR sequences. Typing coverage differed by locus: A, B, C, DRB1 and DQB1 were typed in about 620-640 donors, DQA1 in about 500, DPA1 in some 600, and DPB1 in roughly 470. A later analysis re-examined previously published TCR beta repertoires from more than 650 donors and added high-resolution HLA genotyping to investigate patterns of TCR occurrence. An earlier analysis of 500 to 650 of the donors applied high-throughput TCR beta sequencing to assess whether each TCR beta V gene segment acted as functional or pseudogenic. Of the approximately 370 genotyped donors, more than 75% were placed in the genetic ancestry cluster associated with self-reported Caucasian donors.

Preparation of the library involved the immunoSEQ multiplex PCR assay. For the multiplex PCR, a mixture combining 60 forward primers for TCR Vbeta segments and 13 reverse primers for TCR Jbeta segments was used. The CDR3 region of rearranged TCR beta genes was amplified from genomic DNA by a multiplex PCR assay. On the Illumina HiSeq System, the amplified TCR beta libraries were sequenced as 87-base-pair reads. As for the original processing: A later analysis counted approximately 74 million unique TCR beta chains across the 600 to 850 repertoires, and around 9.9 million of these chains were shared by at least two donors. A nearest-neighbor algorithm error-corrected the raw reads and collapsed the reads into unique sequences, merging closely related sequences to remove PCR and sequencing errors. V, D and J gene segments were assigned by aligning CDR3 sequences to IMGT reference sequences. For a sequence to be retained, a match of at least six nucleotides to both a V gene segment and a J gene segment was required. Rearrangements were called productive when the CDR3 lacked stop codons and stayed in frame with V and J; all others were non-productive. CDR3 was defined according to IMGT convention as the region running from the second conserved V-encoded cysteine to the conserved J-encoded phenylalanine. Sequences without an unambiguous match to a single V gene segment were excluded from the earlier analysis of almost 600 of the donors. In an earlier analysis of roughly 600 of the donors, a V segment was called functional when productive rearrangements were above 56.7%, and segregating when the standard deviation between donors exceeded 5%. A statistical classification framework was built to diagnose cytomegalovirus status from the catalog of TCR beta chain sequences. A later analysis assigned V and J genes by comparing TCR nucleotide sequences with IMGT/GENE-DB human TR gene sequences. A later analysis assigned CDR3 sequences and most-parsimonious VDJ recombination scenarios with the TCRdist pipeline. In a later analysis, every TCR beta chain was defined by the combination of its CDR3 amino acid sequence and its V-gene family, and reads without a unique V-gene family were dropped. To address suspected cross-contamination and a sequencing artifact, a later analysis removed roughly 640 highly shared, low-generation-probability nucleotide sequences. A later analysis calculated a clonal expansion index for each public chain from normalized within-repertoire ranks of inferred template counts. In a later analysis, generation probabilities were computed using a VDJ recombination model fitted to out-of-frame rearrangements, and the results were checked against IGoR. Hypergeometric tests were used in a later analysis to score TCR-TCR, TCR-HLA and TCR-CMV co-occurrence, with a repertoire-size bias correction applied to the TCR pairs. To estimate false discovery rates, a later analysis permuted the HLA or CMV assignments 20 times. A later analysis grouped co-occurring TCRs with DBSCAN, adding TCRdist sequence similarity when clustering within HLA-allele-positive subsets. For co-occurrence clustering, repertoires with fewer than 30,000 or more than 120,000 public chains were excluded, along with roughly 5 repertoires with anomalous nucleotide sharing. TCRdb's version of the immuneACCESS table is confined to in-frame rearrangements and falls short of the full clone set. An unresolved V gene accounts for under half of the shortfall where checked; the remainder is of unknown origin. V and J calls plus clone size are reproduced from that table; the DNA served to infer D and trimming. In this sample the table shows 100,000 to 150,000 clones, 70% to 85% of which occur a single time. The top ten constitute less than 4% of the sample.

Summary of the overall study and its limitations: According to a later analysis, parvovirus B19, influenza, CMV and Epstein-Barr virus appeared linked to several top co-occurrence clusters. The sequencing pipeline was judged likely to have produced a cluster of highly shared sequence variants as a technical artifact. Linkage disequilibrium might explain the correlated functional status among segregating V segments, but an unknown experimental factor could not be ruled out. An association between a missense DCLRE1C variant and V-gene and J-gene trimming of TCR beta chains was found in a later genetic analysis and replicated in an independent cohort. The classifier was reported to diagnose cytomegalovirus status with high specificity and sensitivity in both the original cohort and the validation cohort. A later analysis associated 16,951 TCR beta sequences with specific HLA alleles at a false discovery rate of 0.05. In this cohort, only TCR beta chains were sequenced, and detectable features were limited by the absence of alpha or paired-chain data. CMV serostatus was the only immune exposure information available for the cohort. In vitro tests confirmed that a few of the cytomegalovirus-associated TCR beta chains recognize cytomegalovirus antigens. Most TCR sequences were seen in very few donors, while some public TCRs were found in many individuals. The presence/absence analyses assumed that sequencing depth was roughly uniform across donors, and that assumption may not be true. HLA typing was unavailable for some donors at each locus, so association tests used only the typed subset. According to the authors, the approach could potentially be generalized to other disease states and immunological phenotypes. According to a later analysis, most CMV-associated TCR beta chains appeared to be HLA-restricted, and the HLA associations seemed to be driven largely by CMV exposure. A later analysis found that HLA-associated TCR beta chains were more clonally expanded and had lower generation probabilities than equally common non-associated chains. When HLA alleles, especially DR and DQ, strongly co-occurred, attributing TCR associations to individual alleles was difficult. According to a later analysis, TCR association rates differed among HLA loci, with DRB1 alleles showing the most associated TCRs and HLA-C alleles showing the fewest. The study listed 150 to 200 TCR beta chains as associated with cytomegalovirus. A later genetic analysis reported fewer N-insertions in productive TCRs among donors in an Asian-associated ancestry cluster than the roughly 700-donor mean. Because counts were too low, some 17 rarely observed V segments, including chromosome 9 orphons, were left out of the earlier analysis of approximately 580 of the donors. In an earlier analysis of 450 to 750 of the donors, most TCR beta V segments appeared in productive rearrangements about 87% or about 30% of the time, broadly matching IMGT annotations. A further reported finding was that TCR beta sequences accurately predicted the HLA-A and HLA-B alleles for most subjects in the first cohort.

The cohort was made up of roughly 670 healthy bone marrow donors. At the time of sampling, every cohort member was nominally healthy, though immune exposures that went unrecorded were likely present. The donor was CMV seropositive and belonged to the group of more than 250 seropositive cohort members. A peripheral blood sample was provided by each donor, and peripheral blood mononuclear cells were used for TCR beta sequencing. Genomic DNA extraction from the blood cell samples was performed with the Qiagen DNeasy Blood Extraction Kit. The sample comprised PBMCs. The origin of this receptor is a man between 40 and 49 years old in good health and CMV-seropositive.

The nucleotides are TGTGCCAGCAGCTTAGCTGGGACAGTAAACAATCAGCCCCAGCATTTT. Its coded protein is CASSLAGTVNNQPQHF. This chain joins TRBV7-6 to TRBJ1-5, with 7 bases in between that match TRBD1. V is cut back by 0 bases and J by 3 bases, with 5 bases in the junction unmatched. From the cysteine up to the phenylalanine, the CDR3 has a length of 16 residues. Only CDR3 DNA remains: 48 bases, in frame from the first base. Sequences SGHVS (CDR1) and FNYEAQ (CDR2) are obtained from the germline V gene.